These 8 T cell receptor beta chains came from one sample sequenced in a study of Ad26.COV2.S vaccination and SARS-CoV-2 variants. The assay was immunoSEQ multiplex PCR, and TCRdb's table has in-frame clones only and misses some. Here the sample spans about 280,000 clones, over 75% being singletons. The treatment denotes: 15 to 20 received Ad26.COV2.S at low or high dose, single or two shots; five or six received placebo; per-sample allocation not given. The samples date from day 63 after the first vaccine or placebo injection. The source was peripheral blood, collected in a trial of Ad26.COV2.S vaccine versus placebo. Receptors were obtained from a person between 18 and 59 years old who received the Ad26.COV2.S COVID-19 vaccine or a placebo.

The chain combines TRBV4-3 with TRBJ1-5, with D uncertain. V lost 1 base and J 1 base, leaving 11 bases between the germline ends. Germline V gene sequence: CDR1 LGHNA, CDR2 YSLEER. CDR3 length: 16 residues. The CDR3 sequence is CASSQGSPPSNQPQHF. CDR3 nucleotide sequence: TGCGCCAGCAGCCAAGGTAGCCCACCAAGCAATCAGCCCCAGCATTTT.

The rearrangement joins TRBV19 to TRBJ2-7; 7 bases are shared with TRBD2. This CDR3 has 12 residues. CDR1 LNHDA and CDR2 SQIVND come from the germline V gene (reference sequence). V shed 6 bases, J shed 5 bases, and the junction held 4 bases outside the gene matches. Here the CDR3 reads CASSGGSHEQYF. The CDR3 region has the DNA TGTGCCAGTAGCGGGGGGAGCCACGAGCAGTACTTC. Variable domain in full (rest from reference TRBV19 and TRBJ2-7): DGGITQSPKYLFRKEGQNVTLSCEQNLNHDAMYWYRQDPGQGLRLIYYSQIVNDFQKGDIAEGYSVSREKKESFPLTVTSAQKNPTAFYLCASSGGSHEQYFGPGTRLTVT.

The chain joins TRBV30 to TRBJ1-2, with 7 positions matching TRBD1. The germline CDR1 and CDR2 sequences are GTSNPN and SVGIG (reference sequence). Trimming cost V 8 bases and J 3 bases; bases outside gene matches: 9. This CDR3 is built from 13 residues. In DNA, the CDR3 is TGTGCCCGGACTCAGACAGGGCACTATGGCTACACCTTC. Amino acid sequence: CARTQTGHYGYTF.

This chain uses TRBV10-2 with TRBJ1-1, with 8 bases that match TRBD1. This CDR3 has 14 residues. Unmatched junction bases numbered 8, after V lost 6 bases and J lost 5 bases. Germline V gene data show CDR1 as WSHSY and CDR2 as SAAADI. CDR3 protein: CASRSAGGDTEAFF. Written as DNA, the CDR3 is TGCGCCAGCAGGTCTGCAGGGGGCGATACTGAAGCTTTCTTT.

The rearrangement joins TRBV30 to TRBJ1-5, with a weak D call TRBD1 (6 bases). V lost 0 bases and J 1 base, leaving 10 bases between the germline ends. The length of the CDR3 is 15 residues. Germline loops: CDR1 GTSNPN, CDR2 SVGIG (reference sequence). Here the CDR3 DNA reads TGTGCCTGGAGTGTAGAAAGGGGGAGCAATCAGCCCCAGCATTTT. It is translated as CAWSVERGSNQPQHF.

The chain carries TRBV15 and TRBJ2-7; TRBD2 matches 7 bases. This CDR3 spans 15 amino acids. The germline CDR1 and CDR2 sequences are LNHNV and YYDKDF (reference sequence). With 1 base clipped from V and 5 bases from J, the junction kept 8 bases outside the gene matches. As DNA, the CDR3 is TGTGCCACCAGCAGAGGGTCTACTAGCGCAGACGAGCAGTACTTC. Protein sequence: CATSRGSTSADEQYF.

Worth noting for this clone: Other DNA variants within this sample encode the same CDR3. The chain carries TRBV3-1 (or the pseudogene TRBV3-2) and TRBJ2-7; D possibly corresponds to TRBD1 (5 bases). Germline lookup yields CDR1 LGHDT and CDR2 YNNKEL (reference sequence). Trimming shortened V by 3 bases and J by 4 bases, and 7 bases separated the two germline ends. CDR3 size: 12 residues. For the CDR3, the DNA is TGTGCCAGCAGCCATGACAGTTACGAGCAGTACTTC. Protein sequence: CASSHDSYEQYF.

The rearrangement uses TRBV6-1 and TRBJ2-3, with D tentatively TRBD1 (5 bases). This CDR3 has 12 amino acids. V lost 2 bases and J lost 6, with 6 bases in between. CDR1 and CDR2 from the germline V gene are MNHNS and SASEGT. The CDR3 loop is CASSETGDTQYF. The CDR3 DNA follows: TGTGCCAGCAGTGAAACAGGTGATACGCAGTATTTT.